Below, 17 T cell receptor beta chains from the same sample are listed, as sequenced in a study of patients and donors after allogeneic stem cell transplantation. TCRdb re-analysed the RT-PCR reads in MiXCR, keeping a single row per CDR3 protein. The repertoire consists of some 880,000 distinct CDR3 sequences, with over 15% occurring once and the leading ten covering 6%. Sequencing was done on a sample of blood, either unsorted or a sorted T cell fraction (not recorded which). The receptors were gathered from a human donor who was either an allogeneic HSCT recipient or a stem cell or donor lymphocyte infusion donor (not recorded which). It is not recorded whose cells these are; they may come from a transplant donor.

The chain recombines TRBV12-3 or TRBV12-4 with TRBJ1-2, with 9 nucleotides matching TRBD1. CDR3 length equals 14 residues. Trimming cost V 7 bases and J 5 bases; bases outside gene matches: 8. The CDR3 sequence: CASTRDRVEYGYTF. DNA for the CDR3: TGTGCCAGCACACGGGACAGGGTGGAGTATGGCTACACCTTC.

The rearrangement links TRBV14 to TRBJ1-2; a possible D gene is TRBD1 (5 bases). Germline values: CDR1 SGHDN, CDR2 FVKESK. The ends were cut back, 0 bases at V and 8 bases at J, with 13 bases in the middle. The CDR3 totals 14 residues. CDR3 residues: CASSQEWGLKGYTF. The CDR3 bases are TGTGCCAGCAGCCAAGAGTGGGGCCTGAAGGGCTACACCTTC.

This clonotype was seen repeatedly, ten times or more. The J gene is TRBJ2-3, the V gene TRBV7-2; no clear D gene. The germline V and J ends were trimmed by 6 bases and 2 bases, with 15 bases remaining between them. This CDR3 contains 15 residues. From germline, CDR1 is SGHTA and CDR2 FQGNSA. CDR3 amino acids: CASRRRLSNTDTQYF. The DNA for the CDR3 is TGTGCCAGCAGAAGAAGGCTATCCAACACAGATACGCAGTATTTT.

V gene TRBV3-1 combines with J gene TRBJ2-5; TRBD2 matches at 7 bases. The CDR3 runs to 16 residues. Germline CDR1 LGHDT, CDR2 YNNKEL (reference sequence). V gave up 0 bases and J gave up 3 bases; unmatched junction bases: 7. CDR3 DNA sequence: TGTGCCAGCAGCCAAGAGATTTCCAGCGGGAAAGAGACCCAGTACTTC. Translation: CASSQEISSGKETQYF.

The CDR3 sequence: CASSRRGGGTRSGNTIYF. CDR3 bases: TGTGCCAGCAGCCGAAGAGGTGGAGGAACACGCTCTGGAAACACCATATATTTT. This chain uses TRBV4-2 with TRBJ1-3; D gene unclear. V was trimmed by 4 bases and J by 0 bases, leaving 19 bases between them. This CDR3 spans 18 amino acids. The V gene's germline CDR1 is LGHNA and CDR2 YNFKEQ.

The chain recombines TRBV6-1 with TRBJ2-7; D is undetermined. V gave up 6 bases and J gave up 1 base, with 13 bases separating them. CDR1 and CDR2 from the germline V gene are MNHNS and SASEGT. The CDR3 consists of 14 residues. This chain's CDR3 is CASRVSGRSYEQYF. CDR3 nucleotide sequence: TGTGCCAGCAGAGTGTCGGGCAGGTCCTACGAGCAGTACTTC.

This clonotype was seen at least ten times. The CDR3 protein is CASSPTGQAYGYTF. CDR3 coding DNA: TGTGCCAGCTCACCAACCGGACAGGCCTATGGCTACACCTTC. The chain joins TRBV18 to TRBJ1-2; 7 bases are a match to TRBD1. The CDR3 is made up of 14 amino acids. J lost 4 bases, V lost 2 bases, and 4 bases had no gene match. The germline gives CDR1 KGHSH, CDR2 LQKENI. The full variable domain, its missing parts supplied by reference TRBV18 and TRBJ1-2, is NAGVMQNPRHLVRRRGQEARLRCSPMKGHSHVYWYRQLPEEGLKFMVYLQKENIIDESGMPKERFSAEFPKEGPSILRIQQVVRGDSAAYFCASSPTGQAYGYTFGSGTRLTVV.

This chain links TRBV27 with TRBJ1-1, with no clear D. The germline V gene encodes CDR1 MNHEY and CDR2 SMNVEV (reference sequence). The CDR3 totals 15 residues. The V and J ends lost 6 bases and 3 bases respectively, with 17 bases between them. CDR3 bases: TGTGCCAGCAGCACCCATGTCGCGTGGGACACTGAAGCTTTCTTT. Amino acid sequence: CASSTHVAWDTEAFF.

This clonotype was observed at least ten times. The chain has TRBV10-3 and TRBJ2-3; no clear D gene. Germline-derived CDR1 and CDR2 are ENHRY and SYGVKD. CDR3 size: 13 residues. V was pared by 8 bases and J by 2 bases, with 11 bases between. The CDR3 bases are TGTGCCATCCGCCGGCAATACACAGATACGCAGTATTTT. Its translation is CAIRRQYTDTQYF.

The chain links TRBV7-2 to TRBJ2-1, with 8 bases identical to TRBD2. Germline V lookup: CDR1 SGHTA, CDR2 FQGNSA. The ends lost 1 base at V and 9 bases at J; junction bases unmatched: 8. This CDR3 contains 15 residues. The CDR3 spells CASSLVGSGDSEQFF. CDR3 bases: TGTGCCAGCAGCTTAGTGGGTAGCGGGGACTCTGAGCAGTTCTTC.

In its sample, this clonotype was seen many times. This chain connects TRBV7-2 to TRBJ2-5, with D perhaps TRBD1 or TRBD2 (5 bases each). This CDR3 comprises 14 residues. CDR1 and CDR2 (germline): SGHTA, FQGNSA. The V gene lost 1 base and the J gene lost 5 bases, with 11 bases spanning the gap. CDR3 sequence: CASSLGPGRETQYF. The CDR3 region has the DNA TGTGCCAGCAGCTTAGGCCCGGGGCGGGAGACCCAGTACTTC.

This clonotype was detected many times. This chain links TRBV7-8 with TRBJ2-1; TRBD2 might be the D (7 bases). CDR3 length: 15 amino acids. Deletions cut 5 bases from V and 4 bases from J, with 15 bases between. CDR1 is SGHVS and CDR2 is FQNEAQ in the germline V gene. The CDR3 nucleotides are TGTGCCAGCAGCCCAGTCGGGGGGCAGTACAATGAGCAGTTCTTC. As protein: CASSPVGGQYNEQFF.

CDR3 bases: TGTGCCAGCAGTTTAACGGGGAGAACGAGGACTGAAGCTTTCTTT. This encodes CASSLTGRTRTEAFF. The chain links TRBV12-3 or TRBV12-4 to TRBJ1-1, with D hard to call. The CDR3 sequence is 15 residues long. Trimming removed 2 bases at V and 5 bases at J, with 15 bases between.

This clonotype has a handful of counts. The rearrangement joins TRBV2 to TRBJ1-1, with 8 positions matching TRBD1. V was pared by 0 bases and J by 5 bases, with 5 bases of the junction left unmatched. This CDR3 has 15 residues. Germline V gene data show CDR1 as SNHLY and CDR2 as FYNNEI. The CDR3 DNA follows: TGTGCCAGCAGTGAAGCCGGACAGGGAGGAACTGAAGCTTTCTTT. As protein: CASSEAGQGGTEAFF.

This sequence joins TRBV20-1 and TRBJ1-2, with 9 bases lining up with TRBD1. This CDR3 comprises 15 residues. CDR1 and CDR2 from the germline V gene are DFQATT and SNEGSKA (reference sequence). Unmatched junction bases numbered 12, after V lost 6 bases and J lost 4 bases. CDR3 in DNA: TGCAGTGCCCGCTTCCCCGGGACAGGGCCCTATGGCTACACCTTC. The encoded protein is CSARFPGTGPYGYTF.

At least ten counts were recorded for this clonotype. The chain is built from TRBV29-1 and TRBJ2-5, with 8 positions matching TRBD1. V shed 7 bases, J shed 3 bases, and the junction held 7 bases outside the gene matches. The germline CDR1 and CDR2 sequences are SQVTM and ANQGSEA. The length of the CDR3 is 13 residues. In nucleotides, the CDR3 is TGCAGCGGGAGGACAGGGACGAAAGAGACCCAGTACTTC. Its translation is CSGRTGTKETQYF.

This sequence joins TRBV20-1 and TRBJ2-7; either TRBD1 or TRBD2 may supply D (5 bases each). The CDR3 spans 12 residues. Germline lookup yields CDR1 DFQATT and CDR2 SNEGSKA (reference sequence). V was pared by 3 bases and J by 3 bases, with 9 bases between. The CDR3 coding sequence is TGCAGTGCTAGTTCTGGGGGCTACGAGCAGTACTTC. It yields the protein CSASSGGYEQYF.